Described below is a single T cell receptor beta chain sequence and its context. Its antigen is not known. Germline CDR1 is SGHTA and CDR2 is FQGNSA. Trimming took 4 bases from V and 0 from J, leaving 22 bases between them. CDR3 length: 19 amino acids. The time point was: persistent/refractory GD, antithyroid drugs over 5 years with positive TRAb. From RNA extracted from PBMCs, the TCR library was made. Arm-PCR of CDR3 regions and iRepertoire HTBI primers were the basis on which TCR beta libraries were built. TCRdb independently ran MiXCR on the multiplex PCR reads; one entry per CDR3 protein. The sample includes around 430,000 distinct CDR3 sequences, around a fifth of them seen just once. The record originates from a study of regulatory T cells in long-lasting Graves disease. Whole-study context: Those with persistent Graves' disease had received antithyroid drugs for over 5 years with positive TSH receptor antibodies.

Study observations and caveats: Those with persistent disease had in common more public clonotypes (about 3,000) than new patients (approximately 970). Less diverse TCR repertoires were seen in persistent Graves' patients than in newly diagnosed ones. Examination was confined to peripheral blood, excluding thyroid tissue.

The source is a female donor with Graves disease. V is TRBV7-2 and J is TRBJ1-3; TRBD1 is a possible D gene (5 bases). The material was peripheral blood mononuclear cells (PBMCs), obtained when the disease was refractory, from a patient treated with antithyroid drugs. The CDR3 DNA sequence: TGTGCCAGCAGCTCGGACTTATACCCGGGACCGCACTCTGGAAACACCATATATTTT. Its translation: CASSSDLYPGPHSGNTIYF.